What follows describes a single T cell receptor beta chain. V lost 5 bases to trimming and J lost 6 bases; unmatched junction nucleotides: 6. Germline lookup yields CDR1 SGHTA and CDR2 FQGTGA. This CDR3 region has 13 residues. This sample was included in a study of glioma-infiltrating T cells after dendritic cell vaccination. The repertoire was sequenced with immunoSEQ multiplex PCR; TCRdb's copy has only in-frame clones and lacks some. Counted here are more than 85,000 clones, approximately 87% occurring once; the ten biggest clones make up around 2.9%. J is TRBJ2-7 and V is TRBV7-3, with 8 bases fitting TRBD2. The clonotype originates from a human donor with glioblastoma. The sample in question was blood, obtained before dendritic cell vaccination. CDR3 in amino acids: CASSPGLDGEQYF. CDR3 DNA sequence: TGTGCCAGCAGCCCGGGACTAGATGGCGAGCAGTACTTC.